The rows below give T cell receptor beta chains drawn from one sample of a study of tumor-infiltrating lymphocytes in glioblastoma multiforme. TCRdb independently ran MiXCR on the multiplex PCR reads; one entry per CDR3 protein. The sample lists some 10,000 distinct CDR3 sequences, 66% seen once, with around 31% in the top ten. The specimen was brain tumor tissue. The receptor set was obtained from a male donor with glioblastoma. CDR3s include the opening cysteine and the closing phenylalanine or tryptophan. D genes are given only for firm matches. The size of a clone is reported for some rows only, either as once, few or many, or as a class for expanded clones.

>TRBV29-1|TRBJ1-2|TRBD1|.
TGCAGCGTTGGTCCGGGACAGGGGATGTATGGCTACACCTTC
CSVGPGQGMYGYTF
>TRBV20-1|TRBJ1-2|TRBD1|.
TGCAGTGCTAGAGATCCCGGGACAGGCAATTACTATGGCTACACCTTC
CSARDPGTGNYYGYTF
>TRBV12-3/TRBV12-4|TRBJ2-1|TRBD2|once
TGCACCAGCAGTTTATTGGGGGAGGGAGCGCAGTTCTTC
CTSSLLGEGAQFF
>TRBV5-1|TRBJ2-1|TRBD1|.
TGCGCCAGCAGCCTGTGGACAGGGGTCTACAATGAGCAGTTCTTC
CASSLWTGVYNEQFF
>TRBV20-1|TRBJ1-1|.|many
TGCAGTGCTAGAGAAAAAGGGCAGCCGAACACTGAAGCTTTCTTT
CSAREKGQPNTEAFF
>TRBV5-1|TRBJ2-7|TRBD1|many
TGCGCCAGCAGCTTTGGGACCGGGACAGGGGGAGAGCAGTACTTC
CASSFGTGTGGEQYF
>TRBV12-3/TRBV12-4|TRBJ1-5|.|medium-sized
TGTGCCAGCAGCGGGGACCCCGGGCGCCAGCATTTT
CASSGDPGRQHF
>TRBV29-1|TRBJ2-1|.|large
TGCAGCGTTGATAGCGTAACTTCTGGTGAGCAGTTCTTC
CSVDSVTSGEQFF
>TRBV11-2|TRBJ2-1|.|large
TGTGCCAGCAGCTTACGTGGGTACAATGAGCAGTTCTTC
CASSLRGYNEQFF
>TRBV29-1|TRBJ2-1|.|.
TGCAGCGAATTAACTCTCCCAGCCACCTATAATGGGCAGTTCTTC
CSELTLPATYNGQFF
>TRBV11-2|TRBJ2-1|TRBD2|.
TGTGCCAGCAGCCTTGGGGGGGGGTCCAATGAGCAGTTCTTC
CASSLGGGSNEQFF
>TRBV18|TRBJ2-2|.|.
TGTTCCAGCTCACCTACACAGAATACCGGGGAGCTGTTTTTT
CSSSPTQNTGELFF
>TRBV12-3/TRBV12-4|TRBJ2-1|.|.
TGTGCCAGCAGTTTAGGGAGGGTCAATGAGCAGTTCTTC
CASSLGRVNEQFF
>TRBV12-3/TRBV12-4|TRBJ2-1|.|.
TGTGCCAGCAGTTTAGGGGGGAAACCCTACAATGAGCAGTTCTTC
CASSLGGKPYNEQFF
>TRBV29-1|TRBJ2-5|TRBD2|.
TGCAGCGTTGAATCGACTAGCGAGAGGTTGGGGACCCAGTACTTC
CSVESTSERLGTQYF
>TRBV12-3/TRBV12-4|TRBJ2-1|.|.
TGTGCCAGCATGGGTCGAGCTACGGAAGACAATGAGCAGTTCTTC
CASMGRATEDNEQFF
>TRBV20-1|TRBJ1-6|.|large
TGCAGTGCTAGAGGGCGGGGTTCCGTGAATTCACCCCTCCACTTT
CSARGRGSVNSPLHF
>TRBV20-1|TRBJ2-7|TRBD2|.
TGCAGTGCTATTAGCGGGATCTCCTACGAGCAGTACTTC
CSAISGISYEQYF